Shown below are 5 T cell receptor beta chains from a single sample sequenced in a study of blood T cells in healthy people across ages. Next came a second PCR, run for about 6 to 11 cycles, which used a sample-barcoded 5' primer along with a J-beta primer mix. TCRdb re-called the 5' RACE reads through MiXCR, storing one row per CDR3 protein. The data hold 600,000 to 1,000,000 distinct CDR3 sequences, with 58% observed a single time. Sequencing was carried out using blood. These TCRs come from a man aged 25-45 years in good health.

The chain links TRBV2 to TRBJ2-7; tentatively, D is TRBD1 (6 bases). Germline V gene data show CDR1 as SNHLY and CDR2 as FYNNEI. Deletions cut 9 bases from V and 4 bases from J, with 19 bases between. The length of the CDR3 is 14 residues. The DNA for the CDR3 is TGTGCCAGGGAGGCAGAGACAGGAGGTTACGAGCAGTACTTC. This encodes CAREAETGGYEQYF.

The chain employs TRBV20-1 and TRBJ2-7, with TRBD2 matching over 11 bases. Germline V gene lookup returns CDR1 DFQATT and CDR2 SNEGSKA (reference sequence). V lost 3 bases, J lost 7 bases, and 14 bases stayed unmatched. The CDR3 length is 16 residues. The CDR3 protein is CSARTHSGRAINEQYF. DNA for the CDR3: TGCAGTGCTAGGACGCATAGCGGGAGGGCAATAAATGAGCAGTACTTC.

This clonotype was recorded a few times. The rearrangement links TRBV20-1 to TRBJ1-2; TRBD1 aligns across 11 bases. Losses at the gene ends were 0 bases for V and 6 bases for J; bases not matched to a gene: 6. CDR3 length: 15 residues. Germline V gene sequence: CDR1 DFQATT, CDR2 SNEGSKA (reference sequence). The CDR3 region is CSARDHGQGAHGYTF. As DNA, the CDR3 is TGCAGTGCTAGAGATCATGGACAGGGGGCACATGGCTACACCTTC.

As to this clonotype: The junction shows a germline mismatch at one end, possibly a read error. This rearrangement joins TRBV5-1 to TRBJ1-1; D unresolved. The CDR3 sequence is 13 residues long. Per the germline V gene, CDR1 is SGHRS and CDR2 is YFSETQ. The CDR3 region has the DNA TGTGCCAGCAGCTTATCCCAGAACACTGAAGCTTTCTTT. It codes for CASSLSQNTEAFF. Combining the CDR3 with reference TRBV5-1 and TRBJ1-1 gives the whole variable domain KAGVTQTPRYLIKTRGQQVTLSCSPISGHRSVSWYQQTPGQGLQFLFEYFSETQRNKGNFPGRFSGRQFSNSRSEMNVSTLELGDSALYLCASSLSQNTEAFFGQGTRLTVV.

The chain has TRBV4-2 and TRBJ1-1; no definite D call. The germline CDR1 and CDR2 sequences are LGHNA and YNFKEQ. The CDR3 contains 15 residues. V was trimmed by 1 base and J by 1 base, leaving 10 bases between them. CDR3 coding DNA: TGTGCCAGCAGCCAAGTGGGCATCGGGAACACTGAAGCTTTCTTT. It translates to CASSQVGIGNTEAFF.